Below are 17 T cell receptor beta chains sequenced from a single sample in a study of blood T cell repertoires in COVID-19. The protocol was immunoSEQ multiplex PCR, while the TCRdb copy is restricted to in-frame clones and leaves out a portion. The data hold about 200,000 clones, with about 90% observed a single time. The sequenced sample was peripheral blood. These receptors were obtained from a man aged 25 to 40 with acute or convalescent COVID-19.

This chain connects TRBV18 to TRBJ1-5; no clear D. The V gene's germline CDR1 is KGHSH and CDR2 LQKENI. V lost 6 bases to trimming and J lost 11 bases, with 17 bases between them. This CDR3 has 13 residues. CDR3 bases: TGTGCCAGCTCCTCGAAATATGGGGAGGCCCAGCATTTT. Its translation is CASSSKYGEAQHF. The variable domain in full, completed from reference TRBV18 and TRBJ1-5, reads NAGVMQNPRHLVRRRGQEARLRCSPMKGHSHVYWYRQLPEEGLKFMVYLQKENIIDESGMPKERFSAEFPKEGPSILRIQQVVRGDSAAYFCASSSKYGEAQHFGDGTRLSIL.

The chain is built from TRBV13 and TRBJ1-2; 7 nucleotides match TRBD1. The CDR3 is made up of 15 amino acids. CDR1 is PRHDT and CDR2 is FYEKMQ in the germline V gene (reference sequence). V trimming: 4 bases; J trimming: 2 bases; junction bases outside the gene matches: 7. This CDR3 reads CASSSKDRRNYGYTF. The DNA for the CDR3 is TGTGCCAGCAGCTCTAAGGACAGGCGAAACTATGGCTACACCTTC.

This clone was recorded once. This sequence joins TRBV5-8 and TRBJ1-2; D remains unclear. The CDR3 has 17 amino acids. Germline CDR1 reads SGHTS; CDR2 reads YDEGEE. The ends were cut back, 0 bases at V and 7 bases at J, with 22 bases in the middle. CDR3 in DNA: TGTGCCAGCAGCTTGGCCTCCGGTCGAATAATGCCTGGTGGCTACACCTTC. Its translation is CASSLASGRIMPGGYTF. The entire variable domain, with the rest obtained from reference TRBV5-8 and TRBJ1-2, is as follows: EAGVTQSPTHLIKTRGQQATLRCSPISGHTSVYWYQQALGLGLQFLLWYDEGEERNRGNFPPRFSGRQFPNYSSELNVNALELEDSALYLCASSLASGRIMPGGYTFGSGTRLTVV.

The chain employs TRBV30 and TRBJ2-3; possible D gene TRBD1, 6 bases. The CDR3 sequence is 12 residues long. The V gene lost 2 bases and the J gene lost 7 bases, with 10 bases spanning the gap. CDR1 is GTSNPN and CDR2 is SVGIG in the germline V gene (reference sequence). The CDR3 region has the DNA TGTGCCTGGAGTAACAGGGTAAATACGCAGTATTTT. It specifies CAWSNRVNTQYF.

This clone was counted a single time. The DNA of the CDR3 is TGCGCCAGCAGCTCCCGGGGGGACTCCTACAATGAGCAGTTCTTC. It codes for CASSSRGDSYNEQFF. V gene TRBV5-1 combines with J gene TRBJ2-1; TRBD2 agrees at 7 bases. V shed 3 bases and J 0 bases; nucleotides not matched to a gene: 3. The CDR3 totals 15 residues. Per germline, CDR1 SGHRS and CDR2 YFSETQ.

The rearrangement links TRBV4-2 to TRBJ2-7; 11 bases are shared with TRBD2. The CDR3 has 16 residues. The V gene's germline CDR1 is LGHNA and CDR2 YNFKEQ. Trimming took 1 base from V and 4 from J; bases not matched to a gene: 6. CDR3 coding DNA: TGTGCCAGCAGCCAAGGCCCTACTAGCGGGGGTTACGAGCAGTACTTC. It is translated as CASSQGPTSGGYEQYF.

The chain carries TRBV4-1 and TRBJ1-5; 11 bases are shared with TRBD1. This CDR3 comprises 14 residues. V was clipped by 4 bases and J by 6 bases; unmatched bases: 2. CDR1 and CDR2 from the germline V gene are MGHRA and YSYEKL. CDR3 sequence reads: CASSRDRGFQPQHF. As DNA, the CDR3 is TGCGCCAGCAGCCGGGACAGGGGGTTTCAGCCCCAGCATTTT.

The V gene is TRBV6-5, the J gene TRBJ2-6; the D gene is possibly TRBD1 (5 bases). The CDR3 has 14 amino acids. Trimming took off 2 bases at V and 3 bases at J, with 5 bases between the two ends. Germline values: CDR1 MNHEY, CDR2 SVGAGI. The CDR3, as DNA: TGTGCCAGCAGTTACAGGGGTGGGGCCAACGTCCTGACTTTC. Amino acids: CASSYRGGANVLTF.

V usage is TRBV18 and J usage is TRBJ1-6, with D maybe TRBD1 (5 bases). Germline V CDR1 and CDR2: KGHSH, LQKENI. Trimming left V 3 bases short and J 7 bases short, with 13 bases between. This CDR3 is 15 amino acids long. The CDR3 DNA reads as TGTGCCAGCTCACCGCCAGGGATAGGAAATTCACCCCTCCACTTT. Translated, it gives CASSPPGIGNSPLHF.

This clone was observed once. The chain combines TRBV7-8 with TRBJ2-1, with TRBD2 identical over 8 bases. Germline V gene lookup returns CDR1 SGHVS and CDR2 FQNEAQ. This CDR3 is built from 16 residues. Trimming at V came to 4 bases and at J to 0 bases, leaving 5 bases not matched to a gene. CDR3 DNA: TGTGCCAGCAGCTCCCCCAGCGGGAGCTCCTACAATGAGCAGTTCTTC. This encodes CASSSPSGSSYNEQFF.

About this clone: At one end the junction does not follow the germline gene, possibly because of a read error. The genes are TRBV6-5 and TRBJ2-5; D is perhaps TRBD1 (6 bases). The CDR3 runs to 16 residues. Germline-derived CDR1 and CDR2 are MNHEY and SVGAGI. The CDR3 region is CASSHSTGETLETQYF. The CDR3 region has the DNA TGTGCCAGCAGTCACTCGACAGGAGAAACCTTAGAGACCCAGTACTTC.

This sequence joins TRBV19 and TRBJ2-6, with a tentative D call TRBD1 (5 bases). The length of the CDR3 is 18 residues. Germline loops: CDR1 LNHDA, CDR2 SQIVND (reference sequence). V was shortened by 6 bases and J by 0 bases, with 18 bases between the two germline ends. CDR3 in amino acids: CASSRPLQVHSGANVLTF. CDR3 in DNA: TGTGCCAGTAGCCGACCCTTACAGGTCCACTCTGGGGCCAACGTCCTGACTTTC.

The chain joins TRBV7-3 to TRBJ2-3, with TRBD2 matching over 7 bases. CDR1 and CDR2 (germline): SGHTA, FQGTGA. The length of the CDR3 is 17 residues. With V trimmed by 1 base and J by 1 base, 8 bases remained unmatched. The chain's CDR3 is CASSLSGSAAGTDTQYF. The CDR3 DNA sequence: TGTGCCAGCAGCTTAAGCGGGAGTGCGGCAGGCACAGATACGCAGTATTTT.

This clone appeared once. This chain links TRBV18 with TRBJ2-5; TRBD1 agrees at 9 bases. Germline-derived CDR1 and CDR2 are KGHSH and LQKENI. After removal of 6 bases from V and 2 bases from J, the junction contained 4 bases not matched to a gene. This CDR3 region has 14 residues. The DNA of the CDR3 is TGTGCCAGCTCCCGCGACAGGGGGCAAGAGACCCAGTACTTC. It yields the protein CASSRDRGQETQYF.

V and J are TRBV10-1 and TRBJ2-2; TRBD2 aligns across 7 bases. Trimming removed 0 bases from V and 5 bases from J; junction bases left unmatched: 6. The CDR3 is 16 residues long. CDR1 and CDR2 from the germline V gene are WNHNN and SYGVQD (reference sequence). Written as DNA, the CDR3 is TGCGCCAGCAGTGAGTCGAAAGCGGGAAGTACCGGGGAGCTGTTTTTT. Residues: CASSESKAGSTGELFF.

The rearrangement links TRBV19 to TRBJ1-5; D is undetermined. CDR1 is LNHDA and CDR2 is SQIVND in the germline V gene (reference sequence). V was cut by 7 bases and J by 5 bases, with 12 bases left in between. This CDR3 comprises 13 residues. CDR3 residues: CASKDLGDQPQHF. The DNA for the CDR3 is TGTGCCAGTAAGGATCTGGGAGATCAGCCCCAGCATTTT. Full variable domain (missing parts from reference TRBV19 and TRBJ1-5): DGGITQSPKYLFRKEGQNVTLSCEQNLNHDAMYWYRQDPGQGLRLIYYSQIVNDFQKGDIAEGYSVSREKKESFPLTVTSAQKNPTAFYLCASKDLGDQPQHFGDGTRLSIL.

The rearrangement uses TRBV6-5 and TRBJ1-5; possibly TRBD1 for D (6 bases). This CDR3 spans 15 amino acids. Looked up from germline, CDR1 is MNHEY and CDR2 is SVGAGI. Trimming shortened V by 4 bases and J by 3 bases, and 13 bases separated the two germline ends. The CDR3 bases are TGTGCCAGCAGTTGGGGGGGCGGGAACAATCAGCCCCAGCATTTT. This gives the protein CASSWGGGNNQPQHF.